This TCR beta chain stems from a study of OX40 agonist ivuxolimab in advanced cancers. Overall study: At doses from 0.01 to 10 mg/kg, patients were given intravenous ivuxolimab every 2 weeks.

Assay: immunoSEQ multiplex PCR; the TCRdb copy retains only in-frame clones and omits some. The sample shows approximately 97,000 clones, roughly 90% of them seen only once. Overall study findings and caveats: In a subset of nonresponders, normalized T-cell clonal expansion was also low. There was clonal expansion of CD4+ and CD8+ blood T cells by week 6 at 0.1 to 3.0 mg/kg. Researchers did not determine the expanded peripheral T cells' antigen specificity.

Turning to this clone: The antigen is not known. The junction does not match germline at one end; this may be a read error.

CDR1 and CDR2 from the germline V gene are SGHDT and YYEEEE. This CDR3 comprises 15 residues. V gene TRBV5-6 combines with J gene TRBJ1-4, with a tentative D call TRBD1 (5 bases). The source is an adult with an advanced solid tumor such as melanoma, head and neck, liver or kidney cancer. Sequencing was performed on CD4+ or CD8+ T cells sorted from blood, taken in a trial of the OX40 agonist ivuxolimab. In nucleotides, the CDR3 is TGTGCCAGCAGCTTGGTCGGGGGTGGAAAGGAAAAGCTGTTTTTT. As protein: CASSLVGGGKEKLFF. Full variable domain (missing parts from reference TRBV5-6 and TRBJ1-4): DAGVTQSPTHLIKTRGQQVTLRCSPKSGHDTVSWYQQALGQGPQFIFQYYEEEERQRGNFPDRFSGHQFPNYSSELNVNALLLGDSALYLCASSLVGGGKEKLFFGSGTQLSVL.